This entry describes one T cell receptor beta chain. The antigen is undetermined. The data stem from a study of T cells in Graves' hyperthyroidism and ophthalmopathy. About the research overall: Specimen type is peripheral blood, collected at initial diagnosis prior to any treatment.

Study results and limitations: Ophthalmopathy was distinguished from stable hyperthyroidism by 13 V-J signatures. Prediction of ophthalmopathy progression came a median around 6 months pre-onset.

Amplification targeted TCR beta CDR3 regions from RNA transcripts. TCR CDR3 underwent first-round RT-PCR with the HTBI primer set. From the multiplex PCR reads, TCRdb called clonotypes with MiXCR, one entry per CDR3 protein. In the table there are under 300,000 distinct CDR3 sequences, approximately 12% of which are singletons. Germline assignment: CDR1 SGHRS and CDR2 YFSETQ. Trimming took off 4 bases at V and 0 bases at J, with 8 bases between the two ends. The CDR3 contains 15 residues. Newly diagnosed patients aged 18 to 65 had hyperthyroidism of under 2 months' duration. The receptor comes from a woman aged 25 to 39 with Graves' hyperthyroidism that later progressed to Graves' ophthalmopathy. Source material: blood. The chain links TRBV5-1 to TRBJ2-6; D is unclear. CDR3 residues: CASSPDYSGANVLTF. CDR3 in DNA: TGCGCCAGCAGCCCGGATTACTCTGGGGCCAACGTCCTGACTTTC.